This record looks at one T cell receptor (beta chain) sequence and its context. TCRdb's copy holds only in-frame clones and misses some; the assay was immunoSEQ multiplex PCR. The repertoire holds 35,000 to 40,000 clones, with 91% as singletons. The data are from a study of T cell changes during pregnancy in multiple sclerosis. CDR3 length: 12 residues. Germline V gives CDR1 GTSNPN, CDR2 SVGIG (reference sequence). This clonotype was obtained from a female donor with multiple sclerosis, enrolled in a pregnancy study. V usage is TRBV30 and J usage is TRBJ1-6; possible D gene TRBD1, 5 bases. Here the sequenced sample was CD8+ T cells from peripheral blood mononuclear cells, taken in the second trimester of pregnancy. The CDR3 DNA reads as TGTTCCAGGGCCTCCTATAATTCACCCCTCCACTTT. This encodes CSRASYNSPLHF. Full variable domain (outside the CDR3, taken from reference TRBV30 and TRBJ1-6): SQTIHQWPATLVQPVGSPLSLECTVEGTSNPNLYWYRQAAGRGLQLLFYSVGIGQISSEVPQNLSASRPQDRQFILSSKKLLLSDSGFYLCSRASYNSPLHFGNGTRLTVT.